This entry features one TCR beta chain sequence. The antigen remains unidentified. Produced via immunoSEQ multiplex PCR; TCRdb's table is partial and in-frame only. The table includes 15,000 to 20,000 clones, roughly 79% detected once. Germline loops: CDR1 LGHNA, CDR2 YSLEER. This CDR3 has 15 amino acids. V shed 0 bases and J shed 3 bases, with 8 bases lying between them. This specimen belongs to a study of T cell responses to AZD1222 COVID-19 vaccine. Notes on the study in general: In the spike-specific TCR repertoire, nearly half reportedly target unmutated variant regions.

The V gene is TRBV4-3, the J gene TRBJ2-2; D call uncertain. This TCR derives from an adult who received the AZD1222 COVID-19 vaccine. Sequences were derived from peripheral blood, sampled 28 days after the second AZD1222 dose. The CDR3 bases are TGCGCCAGCAGCCAAGATTATAGACACACCGGGGAGCTGTTTTTT. As protein: CASSQDYRHTGELFF.